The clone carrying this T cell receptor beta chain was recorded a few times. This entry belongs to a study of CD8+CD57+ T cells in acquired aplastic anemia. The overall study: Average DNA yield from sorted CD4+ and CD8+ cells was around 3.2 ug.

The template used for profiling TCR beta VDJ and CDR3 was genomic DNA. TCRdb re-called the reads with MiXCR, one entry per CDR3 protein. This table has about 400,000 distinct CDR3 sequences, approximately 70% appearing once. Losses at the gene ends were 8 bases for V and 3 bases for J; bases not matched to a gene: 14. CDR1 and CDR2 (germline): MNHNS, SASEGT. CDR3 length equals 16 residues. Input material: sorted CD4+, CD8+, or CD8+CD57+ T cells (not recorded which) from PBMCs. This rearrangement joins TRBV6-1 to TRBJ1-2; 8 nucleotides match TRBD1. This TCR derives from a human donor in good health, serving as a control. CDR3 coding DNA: TGTGCCAGCGGGGGGTTCGTAGGACAGGGTCACTATGGCTACACCTTC. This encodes CASGGFVGQGHYGYTF.